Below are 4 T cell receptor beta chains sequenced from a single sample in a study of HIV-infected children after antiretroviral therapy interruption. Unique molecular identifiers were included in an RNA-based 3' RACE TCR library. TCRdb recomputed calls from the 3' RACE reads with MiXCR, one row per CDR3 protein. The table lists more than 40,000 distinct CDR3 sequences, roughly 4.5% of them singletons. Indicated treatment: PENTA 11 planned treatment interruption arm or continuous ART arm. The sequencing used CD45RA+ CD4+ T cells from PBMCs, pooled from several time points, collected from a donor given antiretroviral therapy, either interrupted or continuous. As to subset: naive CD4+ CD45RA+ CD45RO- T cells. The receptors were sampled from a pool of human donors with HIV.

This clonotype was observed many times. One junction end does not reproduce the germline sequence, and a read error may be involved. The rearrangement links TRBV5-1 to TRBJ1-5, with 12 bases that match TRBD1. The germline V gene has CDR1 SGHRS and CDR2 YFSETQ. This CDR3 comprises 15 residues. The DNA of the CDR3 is TGCGCCAGCAGCTTTGGGACAGGGGGCAACCAGCCCCAGCATTTT. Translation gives CASSFGTGGNQPQHF.

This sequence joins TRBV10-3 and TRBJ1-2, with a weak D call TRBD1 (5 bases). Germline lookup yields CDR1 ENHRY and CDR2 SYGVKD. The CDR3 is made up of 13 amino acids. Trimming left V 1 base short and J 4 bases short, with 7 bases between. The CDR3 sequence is CAISEWRGYGYTF. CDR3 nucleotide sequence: TGTGCCATCAGTGAGTGGAGGGGCTATGGCTACACCTTC.

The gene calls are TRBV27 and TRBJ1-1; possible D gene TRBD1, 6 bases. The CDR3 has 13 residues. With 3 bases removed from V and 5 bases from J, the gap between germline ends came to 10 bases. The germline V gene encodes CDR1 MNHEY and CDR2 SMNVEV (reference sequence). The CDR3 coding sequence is TGTGCCAGCAGTTTGAAGGGGGTAACTGAAGCTTTCTTT. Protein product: CASSLKGVTEAFF.

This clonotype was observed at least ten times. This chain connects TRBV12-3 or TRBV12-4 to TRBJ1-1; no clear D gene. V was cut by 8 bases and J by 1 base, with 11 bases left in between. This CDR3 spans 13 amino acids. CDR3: CASGPTTNTEAFF. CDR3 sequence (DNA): TGTGCCAGCGGCCCGACTACGAACACTGAAGCTTTCTTT.